Listed below are T cell receptor beta chains from one sample, sequenced in a study of blood T cell repertoires in COVID-19. Profiling relied on immunoSEQ multiplex PCR, and the TCRdb table lists in-frame clones only, not all of them. Of 250,000 or so clones in the sample, approximately 80% were seen once. Sequences were obtained from peripheral blood. All receptors come from a woman in her late teens or twenties with acute or convalescent COVID-19. Each CDR3 is given with its conserved first and last residue. Fields, in order: D gene, V gene, clone size, J gene, CDR3 protein, CDR3 DNA. D genes are given only for firm matches. Clone size, where shown, is once, few, many, or a class for clones that have expanded.

>TRBD1|TRBV29-1|NA|TRBJ2-7
CSVDAGTGAYEQYF
TGCAGCGTTGATGCTGGGACAGGGGCGTACGAGCAGTACTTC
>NA|TRBV28|NA|TRBJ1-2
CASSLTGHGYGYTF
TGTGCCAGCAGTTTAACGGGACACGGGTATGGCTACACCTTC
>NA|TRBV28|once|TRBJ2-7
CASSILQDGYEQYF
TGTGCCAGCAGCATCCTACAGGACGGGTACGAGCAGTACTTC
>NA|TRBV4-1|NA|TRBJ2-1
CASSQDPVDEQFF
TGCGCCAGCAGCCAAGATCCAGTTGATGAGCAGTTCTTC
>TRBD2|TRBV5-4|NA|TRBJ2-1
CASKGLAGREQFF
TGTGCCAGCAAGGGACTAGCGGGACGTGAGCAGTTCTTC
>NA|TRBV19|NA|TRBJ2-7
CASSHTQTNGTSSYEQYF
TGTGCCAGTAGTCACACCCAAACAAACGGGACAAGCTCCTACGAGCAGTACTTC
>TRBD1|TRBV29-1|NA|TRBJ2-5
CSVARQGRETQYF
TGCAGCGTTGCGCGACAGGGACGCGAGACCCAGTACTTC
>TRBD1|TRBV4-3|NA|TRBJ1-2
CASSQQGAGYGYTF
TGCGCCAGCAGCCAACAGGGGGCAGGCTATGGCTACACCTTC
>NA|TRBV9|NA|TRBJ2-5
CASSVLWETATQYF
TGTGCCAGCAGCGTCTTGTGGGAGACGGCGACCCAGTACTTC
>TRBD1|TRBV11-2|NA|TRBJ1-1
CASSLYGTVITEAFF
TGTGCCAGCAGCCTCTACGGGACAGTTATAACTGAAGCTTTCTTT
>NA|TRBV2|NA|TRBJ1-5
CASSVESGDQPQHF
TGTGCCAGCAGTGTAGAGTCAGGGGATCAGCCCCAGCATTTT
>TRBD1|TRBV2|NA|TRBJ1-4
CASSERQGPIRNNEKLFF
TGTGCCAGCAGTGAACGACAGGGCCCGATAAGGAATAATGAAAAACTGTTTTTT
>NA|TRBV15|NA|TRBJ1-6
CATSRDHNQFGSYNSPLHF
TGTGCCACCAGCAGAGATCACAATCAATTTGGCTCCTATAATTCACCCCTCCACTTT
>TRBD2|TRBV7-2|NA|TRBJ2-2
CASSLDRLAVAGELFF
TGTGCCAGCAGCTTAGACCGTCTAGCGGTTGCCGGGGAGCTGTTTTTT
>NA|TRBV2|NA|TRBJ2-7
CASSGLRYEQYF
TGTGCCAGCAGTGGACTAAGGTACGAGCAGTACTTC
>NA|TRBV27|NA|TRBJ2-7
CASSFVPTHEQYF
TGTGCCAGCAGTTTCGTGCCGACACACGAGCAGTACTTC
>NA|TRBV28|NA|TRBJ2-2
CASPEWSDTGELFF
TGTGCCAGCCCGGAGTGGTCTGACACCGGGGAGCTGTTTTTT
>TRBD1|TRBV7-6|NA|TRBJ1-6
CASSRLFGQGSVDGNSPLHF
TGTGCCAGCAGCCGCCTTTTTGGACAGGGTTCCGTTGATGGTAATTCACCCCTCCACTTT
>TRBD1|TRBV5-7|many|TRBJ1-2
CASSSSGGGGNANYGYTF
TGTGCCAGCAGCTCCTCGGGAGGGGGCGGAAACGCTAACTATGGCTACACCTTC
>NA|TRBV4-3|NA|TRBJ2-1
CASSQDLRSGAGYNEQFF
TGCGCCAGCAGCCAAGATTTAAGATCAGGGGCGGGCTACAATGAGCAGTTCTTC
>NA|TRBV10-2|NA|TRBJ1-1
CASSPDSLNTEAFF
TGCGCCAGCAGTCCGGACAGCCTGAACACTGAAGCTTTCTTT
>TRBD2|TRBV29-1|once|TRBJ2-5
CSAVDSGRGETQYF
TGCAGCGCCGTGGACAGCGGGAGAGGAGAGACCCAGTACTTC
>TRBD1|TRBV18|NA|TRBJ2-7
CASSPRQGTYEQYF
TGTGCCAGCTCACCGCGACAGGGGACCTACGAGCAGTACTTC
>NA|TRBV24-1|NA|TRBJ2-5
CATSDSPRETQYF
TGTGCCACCAGTGATTCCCCCCGAGAGACCCAGTACTTC
>NA|TRBV30|NA|TRBJ2-2
CAWSGVAVTGELFF
TGTGCCTGGAGTGGAGTGGCGGTCACCGGGGAGCTGTTTTTT